This TCR beta chain was captured by sequencing in a study of identical twins. V was trimmed by 1 base and J by 0 bases, leaving 10 bases between them. Germline V CDR1 and CDR2: SEHNR, FQNEAQ (reference sequence). The CDR3 length is 16 residues. TCRdb fed the 5' RACE reads into MiXCR, producing one record per CDR3 protein. This sample has 450,000 to 650,000 distinct CDR3 sequences, with 15% found just once. In addition, the sample was reused for a study of yellow fever vaccine responses in identical twins.

The TCR was taken from a woman aged 18-30 years in good health. Sequenced: CD4+ T cells sorted from blood. The chain is built from TRBV7-9 and TRBJ2-4; D uncertain. CDR3 in amino acids: CASSLVTGEAKNIQYF. CDR3 coding DNA: TGTGCCAGCAGCTTAGTGACGGGTGAAGCCAAAAACATTCAGTACTTC. The full variable domain, in which reference TRBV7-9 and TRBJ2-4 provide the parts outside the CDR3, is DTGVSQNPRHKITKRGQNVTFRCDPISEHNRLYWYRQTLGQGPEFLTYFQNEAQLEKSRLLSDRFSAERPKGSFSTLEIQRTEQGDSAMYLCASSLVTGEAKNIQYFGAGTRLSVL.